This T cell receptor (beta chain) is from a study of cytomegalovirus exposure and HLA in healthy donors. The CDR3 consists of 17 residues. Germline V CDR1 and CDR2: MNHEY, SMNVEV (reference sequence). V trimming: 6 bases; J trimming: 4 bases; junction bases outside the gene matches: 14. Findings of the study overall: With later analysis, a missense DCLRE1C variant became linked to TCR beta V- and J-gene trimming. The study labeled around 160 TCR beta chains cytomegalovirus-associated.

A word on this clone: Its antigen is not known.

PCR amplification relied on 60 Vbeta primers (plus 13 Jbeta primers). The assay was immunoSEQ multiplex PCR, and TCRdb's table has in-frame clones only and misses some. This sample carries tens of thousands of clones, about 70% of them seen once, and the ten largest clones take under 2.5%. The sequence was collected from a man aged 30 to 39 in good health and CMV-seronegative. The sample comprised PBMCs. V and J are TRBV27 and TRBJ2-3, with TRBD1 matching over 9 bases. The CDR3 sequence: CASRKTTGTGFADTQYF. CDR3 DNA sequence: TGTGCCAGCAGAAAGACAACCGGGACAGGGTTCGCAGATACGCAGTATTTT.